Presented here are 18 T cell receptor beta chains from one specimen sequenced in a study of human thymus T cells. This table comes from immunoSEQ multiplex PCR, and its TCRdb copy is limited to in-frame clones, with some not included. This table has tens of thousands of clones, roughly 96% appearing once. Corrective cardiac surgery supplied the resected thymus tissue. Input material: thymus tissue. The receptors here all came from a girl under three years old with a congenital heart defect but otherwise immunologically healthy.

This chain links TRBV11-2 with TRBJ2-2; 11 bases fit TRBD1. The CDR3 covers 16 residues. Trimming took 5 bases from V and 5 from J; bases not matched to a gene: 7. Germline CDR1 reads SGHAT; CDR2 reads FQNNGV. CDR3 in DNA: TGTGCCAGCAGCCGCGAGGGACAGGGGGGAACCGGGGAGCTGTTTTTT. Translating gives CASSREGQGGTGELFF.

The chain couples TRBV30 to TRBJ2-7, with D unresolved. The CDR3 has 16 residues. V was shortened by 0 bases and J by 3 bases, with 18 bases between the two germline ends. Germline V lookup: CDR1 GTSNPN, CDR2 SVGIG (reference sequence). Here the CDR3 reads CAWSVPPSCPDYEQYF. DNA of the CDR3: TGTGCCTGGAGTGTACCCCCTAGTTGCCCTGACTACGAGCAGTACTTC.

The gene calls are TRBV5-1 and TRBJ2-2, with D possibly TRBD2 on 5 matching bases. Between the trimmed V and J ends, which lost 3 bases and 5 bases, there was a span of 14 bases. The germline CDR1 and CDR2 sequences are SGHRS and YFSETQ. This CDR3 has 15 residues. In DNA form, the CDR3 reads TGCGCCAGCAGCTGGACTGGATGGGAGACCGGGGAGCTGTTTTTT. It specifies CASSWTGWETGELFF.

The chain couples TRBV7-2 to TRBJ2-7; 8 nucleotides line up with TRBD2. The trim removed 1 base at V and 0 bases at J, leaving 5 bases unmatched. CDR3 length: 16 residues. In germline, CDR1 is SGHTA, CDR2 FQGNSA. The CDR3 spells CASSLGLAGHSYEQYF. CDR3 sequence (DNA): TGTGCCAGCAGCTTAGGGCTAGCGGGTCACTCCTACGAGCAGTACTTC.

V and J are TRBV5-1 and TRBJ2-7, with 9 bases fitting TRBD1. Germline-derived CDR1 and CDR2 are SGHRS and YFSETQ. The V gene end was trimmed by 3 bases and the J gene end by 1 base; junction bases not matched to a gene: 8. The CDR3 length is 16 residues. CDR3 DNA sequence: TGCGCCAGCAGCTCAACCGGGACAGGGACTTCCTACGAGCAGTACTTC. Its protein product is CASSSTGTGTSYEQYF.

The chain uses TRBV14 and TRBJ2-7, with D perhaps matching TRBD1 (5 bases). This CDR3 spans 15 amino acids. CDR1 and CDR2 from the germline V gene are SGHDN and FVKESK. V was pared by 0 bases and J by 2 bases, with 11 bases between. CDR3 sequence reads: CASSQERDSAYEQYF. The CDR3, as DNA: TGTGCCAGCAGCCAAGAGCGAGACAGTGCCTACGAGCAGTACTTC.

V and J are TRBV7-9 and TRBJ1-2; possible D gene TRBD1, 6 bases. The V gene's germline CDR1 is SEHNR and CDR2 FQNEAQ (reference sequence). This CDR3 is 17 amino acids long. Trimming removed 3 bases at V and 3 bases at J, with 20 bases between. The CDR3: CASSLDRGGPLHYGYTF. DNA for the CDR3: TGTGCCAGCAGCTTGGACAGAGGGGGTCCTTTGCACTATGGCTACACCTTC. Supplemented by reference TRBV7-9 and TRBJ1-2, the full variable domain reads DTGVSQNPRHKITKRGQNVTFRCDPISEHNRLYWYRQTLGQGPEFLTYFQNEAQLEKSRLLSDRFSAERPKGSFSTLEIQRTEQGDSAMYLCASSLDRGGPLHYGYTFGSGTRLTVV.

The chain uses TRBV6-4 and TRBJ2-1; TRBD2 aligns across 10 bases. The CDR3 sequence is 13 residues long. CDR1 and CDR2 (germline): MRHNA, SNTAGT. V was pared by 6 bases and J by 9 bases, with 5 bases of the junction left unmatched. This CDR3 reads CASSPSGSGEQFF. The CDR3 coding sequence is TGTGCCAGCAGCCCTAGCGGGAGTGGTGAGCAGTTCTTC.

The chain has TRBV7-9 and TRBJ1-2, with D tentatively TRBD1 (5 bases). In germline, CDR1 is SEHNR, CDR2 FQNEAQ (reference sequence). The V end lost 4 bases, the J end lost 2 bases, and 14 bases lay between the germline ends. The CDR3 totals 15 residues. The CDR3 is CASSSRGYGNYGYTF. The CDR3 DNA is TGTGCCAGCAGCTCGCGGGGCTATGGGAACTATGGCTACACCTTC.

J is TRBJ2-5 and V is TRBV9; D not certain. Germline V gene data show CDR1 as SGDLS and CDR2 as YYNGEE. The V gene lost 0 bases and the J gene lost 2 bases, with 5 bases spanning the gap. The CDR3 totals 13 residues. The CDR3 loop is CASSVDRQETQYF. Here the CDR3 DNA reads TGTGCCAGCAGCGTAGACCGACAAGAGACCCAGTACTTC.

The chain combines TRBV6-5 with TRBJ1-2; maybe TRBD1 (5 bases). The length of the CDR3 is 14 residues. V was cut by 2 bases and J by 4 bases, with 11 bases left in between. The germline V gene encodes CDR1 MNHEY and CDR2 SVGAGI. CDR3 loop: CASSYHQGVYGYTF. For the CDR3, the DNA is TGTGCCAGCAGTTACCATCAGGGTGTCTATGGCTACACCTTC.

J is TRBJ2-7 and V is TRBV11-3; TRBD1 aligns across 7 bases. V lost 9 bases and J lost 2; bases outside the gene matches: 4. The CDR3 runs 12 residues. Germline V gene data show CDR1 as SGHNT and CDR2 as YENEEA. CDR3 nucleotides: TGTGCCAGATCGGGACAGACCTACGAGCAGTACTTC. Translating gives CARSGQTYEQYF.

Here the CDR3 reads CASSQEPVPAYEQYF. CDR3 DNA: TGCGCCAGCAGCCAAGAACCTGTCCCGGCCTACGAGCAGTACTTC. The chain is built from TRBV4-3 and TRBJ2-7; no clear D. Trimming stripped 0 bases from V and 2 bases from J, with 11 bases between. The V gene's germline CDR1 is LGHNA and CDR2 YSLEER. This CDR3 is 15 amino acids long.

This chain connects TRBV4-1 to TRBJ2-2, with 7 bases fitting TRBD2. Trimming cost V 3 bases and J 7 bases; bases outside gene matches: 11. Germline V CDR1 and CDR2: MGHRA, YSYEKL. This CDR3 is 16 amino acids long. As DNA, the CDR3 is TGCGCCAGCAGCCATGTAGGACTAGAATCCGGCGGGGAGCTGTTTTTT. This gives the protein CASSHVGLESGGELFF.

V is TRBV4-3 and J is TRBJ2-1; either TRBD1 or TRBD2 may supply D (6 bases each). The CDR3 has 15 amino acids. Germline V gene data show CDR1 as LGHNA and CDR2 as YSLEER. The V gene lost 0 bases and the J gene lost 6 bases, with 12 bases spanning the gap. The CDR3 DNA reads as TGCGCCAGCAGCCAAGAAGGGGGGCCTCTCAATGAGCAGTTCTTC. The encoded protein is CASSQEGGPLNEQFF.

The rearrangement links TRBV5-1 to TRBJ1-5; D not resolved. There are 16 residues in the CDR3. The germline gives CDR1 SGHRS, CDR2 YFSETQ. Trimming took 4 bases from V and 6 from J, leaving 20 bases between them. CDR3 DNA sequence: TGCGCCAGCAGCCCCGGGTTTGAAGGGTTCGCTCAGCCCCAGCATTTT. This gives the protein CASSPGFEGFAQPQHF.

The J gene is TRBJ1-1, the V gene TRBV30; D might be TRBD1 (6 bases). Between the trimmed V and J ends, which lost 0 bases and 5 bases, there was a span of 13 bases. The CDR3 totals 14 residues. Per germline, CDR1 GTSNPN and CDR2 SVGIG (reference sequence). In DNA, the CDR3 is TGTGCCTGGAGTGTAAAGGGGGTACGGACTGAAGCTTTCTTT. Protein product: CAWSVKGVRTEAFF.

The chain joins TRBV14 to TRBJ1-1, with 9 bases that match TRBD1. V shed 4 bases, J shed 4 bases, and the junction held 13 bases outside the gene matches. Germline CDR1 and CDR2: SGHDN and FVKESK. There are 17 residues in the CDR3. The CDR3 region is CASSPRDRDPSITEAFF. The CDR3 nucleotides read TGTGCCAGCAGCCCCCGGGACAGGGACCCGTCCATCACTGAAGCTTTCTTT.